The TCR beta chain described here comes from a study of shared clonotypes between healthy human individuals. Using immunoSEQ multiplex PCR, the repertoire was profiled, and TCRdb retains in-frame clones only, with some absent. The sample includes around 2.5 million clones, 93% of them seen just once. This clone was seen only once. Its antigen is unidentified. Whole-study findings and limits: It was only blood that was sampled, and tissue repertoires likely differ.

This CDR3 has 14 residues. The junction had 9 bases not matched to a gene; V was cut back by 5 bases and J by 8 bases. Germline V gene sequence: CDR1 SEHNR, CDR2 FQNEAQ (reference sequence). This TCR was sampled from a man aged 18 to 30 in good health. Some clones in this sample may be carry-over from other donors' samples. The sequencing sample was made of naive CD4+ T cells from PBMCs. As to subset: CD45RA+ positively selected. The chain links TRBV7-9 to TRBJ2-1, with 7 bases that match TRBD1. The chain's CDR3 is CASSPKGQGDEQFF. In nucleotides, the CDR3 is TGTGCCAGCAGCCCTAAGGGCCAGGGGGATGAGCAGTTCTTC.